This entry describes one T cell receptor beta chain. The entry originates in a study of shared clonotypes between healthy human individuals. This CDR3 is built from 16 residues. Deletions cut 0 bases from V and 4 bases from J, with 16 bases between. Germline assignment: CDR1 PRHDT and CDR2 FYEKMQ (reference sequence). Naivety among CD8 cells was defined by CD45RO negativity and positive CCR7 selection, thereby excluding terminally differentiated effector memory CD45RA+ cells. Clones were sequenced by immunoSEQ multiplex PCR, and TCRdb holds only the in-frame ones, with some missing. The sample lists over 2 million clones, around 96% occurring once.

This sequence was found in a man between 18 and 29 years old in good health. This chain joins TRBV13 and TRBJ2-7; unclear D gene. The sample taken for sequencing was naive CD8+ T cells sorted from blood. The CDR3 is CASSLGAASAAYEQYF. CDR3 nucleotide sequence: TGTGCCAGCAGCTTAGGGGCCGCCAGCGCAGCTTACGAGCAGTACTTC.